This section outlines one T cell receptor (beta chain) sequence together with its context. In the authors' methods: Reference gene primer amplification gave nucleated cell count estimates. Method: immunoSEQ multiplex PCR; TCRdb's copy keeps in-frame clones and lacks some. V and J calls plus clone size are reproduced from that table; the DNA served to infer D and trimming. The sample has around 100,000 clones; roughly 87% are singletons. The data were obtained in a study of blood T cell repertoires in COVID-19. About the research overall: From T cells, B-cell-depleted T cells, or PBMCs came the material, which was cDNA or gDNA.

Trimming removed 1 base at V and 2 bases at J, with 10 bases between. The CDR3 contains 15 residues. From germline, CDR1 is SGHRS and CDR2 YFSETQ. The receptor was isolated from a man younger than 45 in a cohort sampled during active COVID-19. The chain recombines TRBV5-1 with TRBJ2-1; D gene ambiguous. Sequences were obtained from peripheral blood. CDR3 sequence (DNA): TGCGCCAGCAGCTTGCGGCAGGATCCCTACAATGAGCAGTTCTTC. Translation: CASSLRQDPYNEQFF.